This T cell receptor (beta chain) emerged from a study of Graves' ophthalmopathy and Graves' hyperthyroidism. Broader study findings: Predictions made by the model for ophthalmopathy progression reached just over 70% sensitivity and just under 75% specificity.

This clonotype was detected a few times. Its specificity is not known. Beta-chain TCR CDR3 regions were amplified from RNA transcripts. HTBI primers were used in a first-round RT-PCR, which preceded a second-round multiplex PCR. Via MiXCR, TCRdb re-called the multiplex PCR reads, giving one row per CDR3 protein. The data contain about 620,000 distinct CDR3 sequences, 22% of them singletons. Trimming removed 0 bases at V and 2 bases at J, with 16 bases between. CDR3 length equals 17 residues. CDR1 SGHDN and CDR2 FVKESK come from the germline V gene. The origin of this receptor is a woman under 30 with stable Graves' hyperthyroidism. Some clones in this sample may be carry-over from other donors' samples. The sequencing input was peripheral blood. The chain recombines TRBV14 with TRBJ2-5; maybe TRBD1 (5 bases). This CDR3 reads CASSQDLPNRQQETQYF. CDR3 DNA: TGTGCCAGCAGCCAAGACCTACCGAACAGGCAGCAAGAGACCCAGTACTTC.